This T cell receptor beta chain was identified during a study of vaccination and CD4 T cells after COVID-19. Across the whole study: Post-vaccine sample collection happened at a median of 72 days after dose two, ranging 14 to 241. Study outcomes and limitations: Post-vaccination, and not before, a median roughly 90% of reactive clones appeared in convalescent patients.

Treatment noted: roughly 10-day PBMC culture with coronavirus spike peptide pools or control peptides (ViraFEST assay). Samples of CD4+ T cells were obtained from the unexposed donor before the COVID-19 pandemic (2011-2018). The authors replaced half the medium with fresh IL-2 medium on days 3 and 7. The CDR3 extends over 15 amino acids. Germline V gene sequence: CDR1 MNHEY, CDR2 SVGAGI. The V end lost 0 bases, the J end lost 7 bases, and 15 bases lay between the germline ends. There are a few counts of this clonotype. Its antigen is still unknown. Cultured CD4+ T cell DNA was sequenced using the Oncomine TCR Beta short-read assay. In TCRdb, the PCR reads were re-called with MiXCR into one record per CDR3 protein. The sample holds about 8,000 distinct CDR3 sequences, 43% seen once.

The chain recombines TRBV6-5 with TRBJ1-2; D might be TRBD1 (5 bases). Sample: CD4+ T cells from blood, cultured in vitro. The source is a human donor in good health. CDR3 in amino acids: CASSYSETDTLGYTF. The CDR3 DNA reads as TGTGCCAGCAGTTACTCTGAGACGGACACCCTTGGCTACACCTTC.